The sequence of this T cell receptor (beta chain) was determined in a study of T cells in Graves' hyperthyroidism and ophthalmopathy. Study conclusions and caveats: Ophthalmopathy and stable hyperthyroidism were told apart by a 13 V-J model. Clonotypes that were expanded in thyroid above 0.001 mostly appeared in blood too.

With regard to this clonotype: Its antigen remains unknown.

Regions amplified from RNA transcripts were the TCR beta CDR3 regions. When the TCR CDR3 underwent first-round RT-PCR, the HTBI primer set was used. TCRdb processed the multiplex PCR reads anew with MiXCR; each CDR3 protein has one entry. The sample lists about 700,000 distinct CDR3 sequences; about 14% were seen once. Trimming removed 2 bases at V and 1 base at J, with 9 bases between. The V gene's germline CDR1 is MGHDK and CDR2 SYGVNS. The CDR3 runs 16 residues. Diagnoses used clinical symptoms, serum thyroxine and TRAb, thyroid ultrasound and orbital computed tomography. PBMCs were collected from an approximately 9.2 ml volume of fresh peripheral blood.

The V and J genes are TRBV25-1 and TRBJ1-6, with a weak D call TRBD1 (5 bases). The sequencing sample was made of blood. The receptor was derived from a woman under 30 with Graves' hyperthyroidism. CDR3 sequence (DNA): TGTGCCAGCAGTGAACACAGGAGGTCCTATAATTCACCCCTCCACTTT. As protein: CASSEHRRSYNSPLHF.